This TCR beta chain was profiled in a study of immune heterogeneity within non-small cell lung tumors. On the study more broadly: With respect to histology, the tumors encompassed several squamous cell carcinomas, more than nine non-squamous carcinomas and 1 not otherwise specified.

Using 32 V and 13 J primers, multiplex PCR amplified TCR beta CDR3. Using its own MiXCR run on the multiplex PCR reads, TCRdb lists one record per CDR3 protein. The profile shows fewer than 5,500 distinct CDR3 sequences, around 33% of them singletons. With around 550 ng used per sample, the template was genomic DNA from bulk tumor. Multiple widely separated biopsies were taken from each primary tumor at surgery. Untreated, newly diagnosed non-small cell lung cancer patients underwent curative surgery. V lost 8 bases and J 2 bases, leaving 18 bases between the germline ends. CDR3 length equals 14 residues. Germline V CDR1 and CDR2: DFQATT, SNEGSKA (reference sequence).

The source of this sequence is a woman aged 45-59 years with non-small cell lung cancer. The sequenced sample consisted of lung tumor tissue. The V call is TRBV20-1, the J call TRBJ1-1; D may be TRBD1 (5 bases). CDR3 loop: CSTLQLDRNTEAFF. DNA for the CDR3: TGCAGTACTCTCCAACTAGACAGAAACACTGAAGCTTTCTTT.